The rows below give T cell receptor beta chains drawn from one sample of a study of blood T cell repertoires in COVID-19. The table came from immunoSEQ multiplex PCR; TCRdb's copy has only in-frame clones and leaves some out. The sample records 150,000 to 180,000 clones, approximately 80% being singletons. Sequencing was done on a sample of peripheral blood. The receptor source for this set is a woman aged 55-69 years with acute or convalescent COVID-19. Each CDR3 is given with its conserved first and last residue. The order of the fields is clone size, V gene, D gene, J gene, CDR3 protein, CDR3 DNA. A D gene is named only where the DNA matches it firmly. Clone size, where shown, is once, few, many, or a class for clones that have expanded.

>-|TRBV6-2/TRBV6-3|-|TRBJ1-5
CASSLTGGNQPQHF
TGTGCCAGCAGCCTGACAGGAGGCAATCAGCCCCAGCATTTT
>-|TRBV28|-|TRBJ1-2
CASRRQGGYGYTF
TGTGCCTCCAGAAGGCAGGGTGGCTATGGCTACACCTTC
>-|TRBV7-8|-|TRBJ1-5
CASSPEYRRNQPQHF
TGTGCCAGCAGCCCAGAGTACAGACGCAATCAGCCCCAGCATTTT
>-|TRBV7-9|-|TRBJ1-4
CASSLRGNEKLFF
TGTGCCAGCAGCCTCCGGGGTAATGAAAAACTGTTTTTT
>-|TRBV20-1|-|TRBJ1-1
CSAVGAEAFF
TGCAGTGCCGTAGGGGCTGAAGCTTTCTTT
>-|TRBV7-2|TRBD1|TRBJ1-2
CASSPGQGARGYTF
TGTGCCAGCAGCCCGGGACAGGGGGCGCGAGGCTACACCTTC
>-|TRBV7-6|-|TRBJ2-1
CASSQQGIGRGEQFF
TGTGCCAGCAGCCAACAGGGGATAGGGCGGGGTGAGCAGTTCTTC
>-|TRBV27|TRBD2|TRBJ2-5
CASRALVGRGGSETQYF
TGTGCCAGCAGGGCCCTCGTAGGGCGGGGGGGCTCAGAGACCCAGTACTTC
>-|TRBV7-9|TRBD1|TRBJ1-5
CASSLWAGGKDQQPQHF
TGTGCCAGCAGCTTATGGGCAGGGGGCAAGGATCAACAGCCCCAGCATTTT
>-|TRBV19|-|TRBJ1-2
CASTNPGQIWFGYTF
TGTGCCAGTACTAACCCCGGACAGATTTGGTTTGGCTACACCTTC
>-|TRBV6-5|-|TRBJ1-2
CASSWGGLDYGYTF
TGTGCCAGCAGCTGGGGGGGGCTCGACTATGGCTACACCTTC
>-|TRBV5-4|TRBD2|TRBJ2-1
CASSFLAGSSNEQFF
TGTGCCAGCAGCTTCCTAGCGGGGTCCAGCAATGAGCAGTTCTTC
>few|TRBV5-1|-|TRBJ2-3
CASSFPGTDTQYF
TGCGCCAGCAGTTTTCCAGGCACAGATACGCAGTATTTT
>-|TRBV30|-|TRBJ2-7
CAWSVHGSPYEQYF
TGTGCCTGGAGTGTACACGGGTCTCCCTACGAGCAGTACTTC
>-|TRBV7-3|-|TRBJ2-1
CASSLAGAPGEQFF
TGTGCCAGCAGCTTAGCGGGGGCCCCCGGTGAGCAGTTCTTC
>-|TRBV7-8|-|TRBJ1-3
CASSPRGPTSSGNTIYF
TGTGCCAGCAGCCCGAGAGGCCCGACGAGCTCTGGAAACACCATATATTTT
>-|TRBV6-5|-|TRBJ2-7
CASIPPANSYEQYF
TGTGCCAGCATCCCCCCAGCGAATAGCTACGAGCAGTACTTC
>-|TRBV5-1|-|TRBJ2-1
CASSLVGRSGYNEQFF
TGCGCCAGCAGCTTGGTGGGGAGGAGTGGCTACAATGAGCAGTTCTTC
>-|TRBV11-2|TRBD1|TRBJ1-1
CASSLSLTGENAAFF
TGTGCCAGCAGCTTGTCCCTTACAGGGGAGAATGCAGCTTTCTTT
>-|TRBV27|-|TRBJ1-6
CASSTPGGSSYNSPLHF
TGTGCCAGCAGCACCCCTGGAGGGAGCTCCTATAATTCACCCCTCCACTTT
>-|TRBV7-9|-|TRBJ1-5
CASSADSFKPQHF
TGTGCCAGCAGCGCCGACAGTTTCAAACCCCAGCATTTT
>-|TRBV6-6|TRBD1|TRBJ1-4
CASSYPTGTGGEKLFF
TGTGCCAGCAGTTACCCAACCGGGACAGGTGGAGAAAAACTGTTTTTT
>once|TRBV29-1|TRBD1|TRBJ1-1
CSVPGQGRTTEAFF
TGCAGCGTTCCGGGACAGGGTCGAACCACTGAAGCTTTCTTT
>few|TRBV20-1|TRBD1|TRBJ1-2
CSASVSYVDRVSGYTF
TGCAGTGCTAGTGTTAGTTATGTCGACAGGGTTTCTGGCTACACCTTC
>once|TRBV7-9|-|TRBJ2-7
CASSLDTTYEQYF
TGTGCCAGCAGCTTAGACACTACCTACGAGCAGTACTTC